The 18 T cell receptor beta chains below come from one sample, sequenced in a study of cytomegalovirus exposure and HLA in healthy donors (dated by TCRdb to the late 2010s). Library preparation was by the immunoSEQ multiplex PCR assay. For the multiplex PCR, a mixture combining 60 forward primers for TCR Vbeta segments and 13 reverse primers for TCR Jbeta segments was used. TCRdb mirrors the immuneACCESS table, restricted to in-frame sequences. Some clones are absent from its copies; in checked studies, under half trace to an unresolved V gene, and the reason for the others is unknown. This sample has 150,000 to 200,000 clones in its table, and roughly 80% of those were observed once. About 2% of the sample is held by the ten biggest clonotypes. The specimen sequenced was PBMCs. The source of these receptors is a human donor in good health.

The chain couples TRBV5-4 to TRBJ2-1, with 12 bases lining up with TRBD1. Germline lookup yields CDR1 SGHNT and CDR2 YYREEE (reference sequence). The CDR3 covers 16 residues. J was trimmed by 7 bases and V by 3 bases; bases with no gene match: 8. This CDR3 reads CASSSVTGQGANEQFF. The CDR3, as DNA: TGTGCCAGCAGCTCCGTTACGGGACAGGGGGCAAATGAGCAGTTCTTC.

The rearrangement links TRBV5-1 to TRBJ2-5; TRBD2 might be the D (6 bases). Per the germline V gene, CDR1 is SGHRS and CDR2 is YFSETQ. This CDR3 is 14 amino acids long. Trimming removed 5 bases from V and 5 bases from J, with 16 bases in between. The CDR3 here is CASSEAAGRETQYF. The CDR3 DNA reads TGCGCCAGCAGTGAGGCGGCGGGGAGGGAGACCCAGTACTTC.

This rearrangement joins TRBV2 to TRBJ2-5, with 8 bases fitting TRBD2. From germline, CDR1 is SNHLY and CDR2 FYNNEI. Losses at the gene ends were 6 bases for V and 1 base for J; bases not matched to a gene: 10. The CDR3 loop spans 16 amino acids. The chain's CDR3 is CASSASRLALQETQYF. DNA of the CDR3: TGTGCCAGCAGCGCATCAAGACTAGCGCTCCAAGAGACCCAGTACTTC. Looking up the rest from reference TRBV2 and TRBJ2-5 gives the full variable domain: EPEVTQTPSHQVTQMGQEVILRCVPISNHLYFYWYRQILGQKVEFLVSFYNNEISEKSEIFDDQFSVERPDGSNFTLKIRSTKLEDSAMYFCASSASRLALQETQYFGPGTRLLVL.

J is TRBJ1-3 and V is TRBV19, with D maybe TRBD1 (5 bases). The germline CDR1 and CDR2 sequences are LNHDA and SQIVND (reference sequence). This CDR3 region has 16 residues. The V and J ends lost 1 base and 3 bases respectively, with 13 bases between them. CDR3 sequence: CASSIGGTLIGNTIYF. The CDR3 nucleotides read TGTGCCAGTAGTATAGGGGGGACTCTTATTGGAAACACCATATATTTT.

CDR3 amino acids: CASSLFRGQQETQYF. DNA for the CDR3: TGCGCCAGCAGCCTCTTCAGGGGACAGCAAGAGACCCAGTACTTC. The V call is TRBV5-1, the J call TRBJ2-5, with 7 bases matching TRBD1. The CDR3 runs to 15 residues. CDR1 and CDR2 from the germline V gene are SGHRS and YFSETQ. With V trimmed by 4 bases and J by 2 bases, 8 bases remained unmatched.

This chain uses TRBV6-5 with TRBJ2-2; D is possibly TRBD1 (6 bases). V was clipped by 5 bases and J by 5 bases, with 9 bases between them. The CDR3 runs to 13 residues. Germline CDR1 is MNHEY and CDR2 is SVGAGI. The CDR3 sequence is CASSATGTGELFF. CDR3 in DNA: TGTGCCAGCAGTGCGACAGGTACCGGGGAGCTGTTTTTT.

V and J are TRBV6-5 and TRBJ2-1, with TRBD2 as a possible D gene (5 bases). Germline CDR1 MNHEY, CDR2 SVGAGI. The CDR3 is 14 amino acids. V was shortened by 0 bases and J by 8 bases, with 11 bases between the two germline ends. CDR3 nucleotides: TGTGCCAGCAGTTACTCGGACTCCTCGGATGAGCAGTTCTTC. The encoded protein is CASSYSDSSDEQFF.

This chain joins TRBV2 and TRBJ2-1; 7 nucleotides line up with TRBD1. Germline loops: CDR1 SNHLY, CDR2 FYNNEI. The CDR3 length is 15 residues. J lost 0 bases, V lost 7 bases, and 6 bases had no gene match. CDR3 protein: CASKRTGDSYNEQFF. The CDR3 nucleotides read TGTGCCAGCAAACGGACAGGAGACTCCTACAATGAGCAGTTCTTC. Variable domain in full (rest from reference TRBV2 and TRBJ2-1): EPEVTQTPSHQVTQMGQEVILRCVPISNHLYFYWYRQILGQKVEFLVSFYNNEISEKSEIFDDQFSVERPDGSNFTLKIRSTKLEDSAMYFCASKRTGDSYNEQFFGPGTRLTVL.

The chain couples TRBV29-1 to TRBJ2-5, with 8 bases identical to TRBD1. CDR3 length: 14 amino acids. V shed 6 bases, J shed 5 bases, and the junction held 11 bases outside the gene matches. Germline V gene data show CDR1 as SQVTM and CDR2 as ANQGSEA. CDR3 nucleotide sequence: TGCAGCGTGAAGGGACAGGTGCTTGGGGAGACCCAGTACTTC. It specifies CSVKGQVLGETQYF.

In its sample, this clone was seen once. The rearrangement links TRBV2 to TRBJ1-2; D is unresolved. The ends were cut back, 7 bases at V and 5 bases at J, with 14 bases in the middle. Looked up from germline, CDR1 is SNHLY and CDR2 is FYNNEI. The CDR3 has 13 amino acids. DNA for the CDR3: TGTGCCAGCACTATGGGAGTTAGGTATGGCTACACCTTC. Protein sequence: CASTMGVRYGYTF.

The rearrangement uses TRBV6-5 and TRBJ2-1, with 12 bases lining up with TRBD2. V dropped 4 bases and J dropped 7; count of bases not matched to a gene: 2. This CDR3 spans 14 amino acids. Germline V gives CDR1 MNHEY, CDR2 SVGAGI. CDR3 loop: CASSSTSGGNEQFF. CDR3 nucleotides: TGTGCCAGCAGTTCGACTAGCGGGGGTAATGAGCAGTTCTTC.

This clone has just one count. The chain recombines TRBV11-3 with TRBJ1-2; D uncertain. The CDR3 loop spans 11 amino acids. Trimming cost V 1 base and J 8 bases, with 5 bases left between them. Per germline, CDR1 SGHNT and CDR2 YENEEA. This CDR3 is CASSLGEGYTF. CDR3 nucleotide sequence: TGTGCCAGCAGCTTAGGGGAGGGCTACACCTTC.

V usage is TRBV2 and J usage is TRBJ2-7; the D gene is possibly TRBD1 (6 bases). Germline CDR1 reads SNHLY; CDR2 reads FYNNEI. This CDR3 spans 14 amino acids. V was shortened by 8 bases and J by 3 bases, with 17 bases between the two germline ends. CDR3 DNA sequence: TGTGCCAGCGCGCGACTTAAAGGGGGCTACGAGCAGTACTTC. This codes for CASARLKGGYEQYF.

Here the CDR3 reads CASSPDTADYEQYF. The CDR3 DNA reads as TGTGCCAGCAGCCCGGACACCGCCGACTACGAGCAGTACTTC. The chain carries TRBV5-5 and TRBJ2-7; the D gene is possibly TRBD1 (5 bases). V lost 4 bases and J lost 3, with 14 bases in between. CDR1 is SGHKS, CDR2 YYEKEE, per germline (reference sequence). This CDR3 spans 14 amino acids.

The chain links TRBV7-2 to TRBJ2-1; TRBD1 aligns across 7 bases. Trimming at V came to 4 bases and at J to 2 bases, leaving 5 bases not matched to a gene. The CDR3 has 15 residues. Germline V gene lookup returns CDR1 SGHTA and CDR2 FQGNSA. The CDR3 region has the DNA TGTGCCAGCAGCTCAGCCGGGACAGCCTACAATGAGCAGTTCTTC. Protein: CASSSAGTAYNEQFF.

The chain carries TRBV19 and TRBJ2-1; 10 bases map to TRBD1. The ends lost 3 bases at V and 6 bases at J; junction bases unmatched: 11. The CDR3 totals 17 residues. Germline V CDR1 and CDR2: LNHDA, SQIVND (reference sequence). The CDR3 DNA sequence: TGTGCCAGTAGTATCGACGGACAGGGGGTCGCCCTCAATGAGCAGTTCTTC. Translating it yields CASSIDGQGVALNEQFF.

This sequence joins TRBV7-2 and TRBJ1-4, with D uncertain. Germline assignment: CDR1 SGHTA and CDR2 FQGNSA. The CDR3 runs 14 residues. V lost 1 base to trimming and J lost 4 bases, with 7 bases between them. The CDR3 DNA follows: TGTGCCAGCAGCTTAGGAGGGTTTAATGAAAAACTGTTTTTT. Protein sequence: CASSLGGFNEKLFF. Full variable domain (outside the CDR3, taken from reference TRBV7-2 and TRBJ1-4): GAGVSQSPSNKVTEKGKDVELRCDPISGHTALYWYRQSLGQGLEFLIYFQGNSAPDKSGLPSDRFSAERTGGSVSTLTIQRTQQEDSAVYLCASSLGGFNEKLFFGSGTQLSVL.

V is TRBV11-3 and J is TRBJ2-5, with D possibly being TRBD1 (6 bases). The CDR3 is made up of 14 amino acids. V was trimmed by 5 bases and J by 0 bases, leaving 10 bases between them. The germline CDR1 and CDR2 sequences are SGHNT and YENEEA. The CDR3 region is CASSHRTDQETQYF. In DNA, the CDR3 is TGTGCCAGCAGCCATCGGACAGACCAAGAGACCCAGTACTTC.